This TCR beta chain is drawn from a study of blood T cells in healthy people across ages. Germline trimming cut 0 bases from V and 5 bases from J; bases unmatched to any gene: 9. In germline, CDR1 is LGHDT, CDR2 YNNKEL (reference sequence). The CDR3 contains 16 residues. Alongside a J-beta primer mix, a sample-barcoded 5' primer served in a second PCR lasting roughly 6 to 11 cycles. Each CDR3 protein is one row after TCRdb ran MiXCR on the 5' RACE reads. The data hold 650,000 to 800,000 distinct CDR3 sequences, with under 45% observed a single time. This TCR was sampled from a man aged 60-69 years in good health. The material sequenced was blood. This chain links TRBV3-1 with TRBJ2-5, with 7 bases fitting TRBD2. CDR3 region: CASSQDFPGGGETQYF. The CDR3 DNA sequence: TGTGCCAGCAGCCAAGATTTCCCGGGAGGAGGGGAGACCCAGTACTTC.